These T cell receptor beta chains were read from a single sample in a study of PD-1 blockade in classical Hodgkin lymphoma. Sequenced by immunoSEQ multiplex PCR; TCRdb stores in-frame clones only, minus some. The data contain some 20,000 clones, around 84% of them singletons. Source: peripheral blood mononuclear cells (PBMCs), taken before the fourth cycle of nivolumab. These receptors were collected from a human donor with classical Hodgkin lymphoma. Each CDR3 is given with its conserved first and last residue. The D gene is left open where the match is weak. Clone size is shown for a subset of rows, as once, few, many or a class of expanded clone.

-	TRBV6-5	-	TRBJ2-3	TGTGCCAGCAGTTACGGCACAGATACGCAGTATTTT	CASSYGTDTQYF
-	TRBV27	TRBD1	TRBJ2-3	TGTGCCAGCAGTTTTGCGAGGGGGCGCACAGATACGCAGTATTTT	CASSFARGRTDTQYF
-	TRBV27	-	TRBJ1-6	TGTGCCAGCAGTTTGGCTCCCTCAGGGGATTCACCCCTCCACTTT	CASSLAPSGDSPLHF
-	TRBV2	-	TRBJ2-5	TGTGCCAGCAGTGAGGACCTTGGGAGGGAGACCCAGTACTTC	CASSEDLGRETQYF
few	TRBV9	-	TRBJ1-1	TGTGCCAGCAGCGTAACCTCGGGGGGATGGAACACTGAAGCTTTCTTT	CASSVTSGGWNTEAFF
-	TRBV7-9	-	TRBJ1-6	TGTGCCAGCAGCTCCCCCGGACGGAATAATTCACCCCTCCACTTT	CASSSPGRNNSPLHF
-	TRBV5-4	TRBD1	TRBJ2-5	TGTGCCAGCAGCTCCAAACAGGGTGGGCCCACAGGGGCCCAGTACTTC	CASSSKQGGPTGAQYF
few	TRBV7-8	-	TRBJ1-1	TGTGCCAGCAGCGCGCATAGCGGACGGTCACTCAACACTGAAGCTTTCTTT	CASSAHSGRSLNTEAFF
-	TRBV19	TRBD2	TRBJ2-1	TGTGCCAGTACCGTAGCGGGGGGGCCCATTGAGCAGTTCTTC	CASTVAGGPIEQFF
once	TRBV6-5	-	TRBJ1-5	TGTGCCAGCAGTCAGCATAGCAATCAGCCCCAGCATTTT	CASSQHSNQPQHF
-	TRBV7-2	-	TRBJ2-1	TGTGCCAGCAGCTTAACAGCGTTAGAGCAGTTCTTC	CASSLTALEQFF
medium-sized	TRBV19	TRBD1	TRBJ1-2	TGTGCCAGTAGTACCGGACAGGTTCGCGCTGGCTACACCTTC	CASSTGQVRAGYTF
-	TRBV19	-	TRBJ1-5	TGTGCCAGTAAGGCAGATAATAGCAATCAGCCCCAGCATTTT	CASKADNSNQPQHF
-	TRBV12-1	-	TRBJ2-1	TGTGCCAGCAGCTTTTCTGCCTCCTACAATGAGCAGTTCTTC	CASSFSASYNEQFF
-	TRBV10-3	-	TRBJ2-2	TGTGCCATCAGTGAGTCGAAATCAGAAACTGGGGAGCTGTTTTTT	CAISESKSETGELFF
-	TRBV15	-	TRBJ1-1	TGTGCCACCAGCAGACGGTCCGGGGCGCAAACTGAAGCTTTCTTT	CATSRRSGAQTEAFF
hyperexpanded	TRBV19	-	TRBJ2-7	TGTGCCAGTAGTCTCGGCTACGAGCAGTACTTC	CASSLGYEQYF
large	TRBV6-6	-	TRBJ1-2	TGTGCCAGCAGCCAAGAGGACAGACCCTTGGGCGAAGGCTACACCTTC	CASSQEDRPLGEGYTF
-	TRBV4-3	TRBD1	TRBJ2-7	TGCGCCAGCAGCCAGGCGACAGGGCCCGTGGGAGAGCAGTACTTC	CASSQATGPVGEQYF
-	TRBV5-1	-	TRBJ2-1	TGCGCCAGCAGCTTGGCAGGGGAAGTTTTTGAGCAGTTCTTC	CASSLAGEVFEQFF
-	TRBV10-3	-	TRBJ2-3	TGTGCCATCAGTGGGAGCTACGAGATCACAGATACGCAGTATTTT	CAISGSYEITDTQYF
medium-sized	TRBV29-1	TRBD2	TRBJ2-1	TGCAGCGTTGAAGACTTAGGGCTAGCGGGAGGGCCCTACAATGAGCAGTTCTTC	CSVEDLGLAGGPYNEQFF
-	TRBV9	-	TRBJ2-5	TGTGCCAGCAGCGTAGGCCCTGATGGGGAGACCCAGTACTTC	CASSVGPDGETQYF
-	TRBV4-3	TRBD2	TRBJ2-1	TGCGCCAGCAGCCAAGATCAGACTAGCGGGAGTGAGCAGTTCTTC	CASSQDQTSGSEQFF
-	TRBV12-5	TRBD1	TRBJ1-4	TGTGCTAGTGGTCAGACCTCCGACAGGGACCGGGGAAAACTGTTTTTT	CASGQTSDRDRGKLFF
-	TRBV10-2	TRBD1	TRBJ1-1	TGCGCCAGCAGCCTAGACAGGGAGGGGGATGAAGCTTTCTTT	CASSLDREGDEAFF